This TCR beta chain derives from a study of blood T cell repertoires in COVID-19. Across the whole study: Material from acute and convalescent COVID-19 was sourced from the United States, Italy and Spain. PBMCs, B-cell-depleted T cells, or T cells were the source of the cDNA or gDNA that made up the material.

Original analysis: Scientists estimated how many nucleated cells there were by amplifying reference gene primers. TCRdb keeps only in-frame clones here, not all; method: immunoSEQ multiplex PCR. V, J and clone size derive from that table, while D and trimming were established from the DNA sequence. Here the sample spans approximately 200,000 clones, less than 85% being singletons. This CDR3 comprises 14 residues. V gave up 3 bases and J gave up 5 bases, with 14 bases separating them. Germline CDR1 is SGHRS and CDR2 is YFSETQ. This receptor was obtained from a woman aged 45-60 years with acute or convalescent COVID-19. The chain combines TRBV5-1 with TRBJ1-2, with TRBD1 as a possible D gene (6 bases). Material: peripheral blood. As DNA, the CDR3 is TGCGCCAGCAGCTCGGGCCAGGGGTATTATGGCTACACCTTC. It yields the protein CASSSGQGYYGYTF.